This T cell receptor (beta chain) emerged from a study of T cell repertoires in cytomegalovirus infection. Comments on this clonotype: Antigen specificity is unknown.

TCRdb redid the calling of the reads with MiXCR, one entry per CDR3 protein. The sample comprises some 800,000 distinct CDR3 sequences, roughly 28% of which are singletons, and around 13% rests with the top ten. CDR1 is SGHTS and CDR2 is YDEGEE in the germline V gene. The CDR3 is made up of 17 amino acids. V was clipped by 3 bases and J by 0 bases; unmatched bases: 12. Sequencing was performed on cultured CD8+ T cells from PBMCs, taken from culture after CMV antigen stimulation. This TCR derives from a human donor in good health (CMV status not recorded). Some clones in this sample may be carry-over from other donors' samples. V is TRBV5-8 and J is TRBJ2-7; 7 bases align to TRBD1. The CDR3 loop reads CASSSDGRGTGSYEQYV. The DNA for the CDR3 is TGTGCCAGCAGCTCAGATGGCAGGGGGACCGGCTCCTACGAGCAGTACGTC.